This T cell receptor (beta chain) was recovered during a study of regulatory T cells in long-lasting Graves disease. As to time point: newly diagnosed GD, antithyroid drugs for less than 3 months. RNA isolated from PBMCs was used to make the TCR library. Criteria from the American Thyroid Association guidelines were applied to diagnose Graves' disease. Findings and limits, study-wide: Limited sample numbers may have lowered accuracy.

This clonotype was seen repeatedly, ten times or more. Its antigen is unknown. Deletions cut 5 bases from V and 1 base from J, with 20 bases between. CDR1 and CDR2 from the germline V gene are MNHEY and SMNVEV (reference sequence). This CDR3 spans 17 amino acids. Through Arm-PCR of CDR3 regions and iRepertoire HTBI primers, TCR beta libraries were built. TCRdb analysed the multiplex PCR reads with MiXCR anew, one entry per CDR3 protein. The top ten clones hold 25% to 30% of a sample with hundreds of thousands of distinct CDR3 sequences, about a sixth of them seen once. These data were likewise used in another study, on T cells in Graves' hyperthyroidism and ophthalmopathy. Per that paper: The HTBI primer set drove a first-round RT-PCR of the TCR CDR3. It was a median roughly 6.5 months before onset that the model predicted ophthalmopathy.

The sequence was obtained from a middle-aged man with Graves disease. This specimen consisted of peripheral blood mononuclear cells (PBMCs), obtained at new diagnosis, from a patient treated with antithyroid drugs. This chain connects TRBV27 to TRBJ1-1; weak D call: TRBD1 (5 bases). CDR3 region: CASSLIPGPSRNTEAFF. The CDR3 DNA reads TGTGCCAGCAGTCTTATCCCGGGACCCTCGAGGAACACTGAAGCTTTCTTT.